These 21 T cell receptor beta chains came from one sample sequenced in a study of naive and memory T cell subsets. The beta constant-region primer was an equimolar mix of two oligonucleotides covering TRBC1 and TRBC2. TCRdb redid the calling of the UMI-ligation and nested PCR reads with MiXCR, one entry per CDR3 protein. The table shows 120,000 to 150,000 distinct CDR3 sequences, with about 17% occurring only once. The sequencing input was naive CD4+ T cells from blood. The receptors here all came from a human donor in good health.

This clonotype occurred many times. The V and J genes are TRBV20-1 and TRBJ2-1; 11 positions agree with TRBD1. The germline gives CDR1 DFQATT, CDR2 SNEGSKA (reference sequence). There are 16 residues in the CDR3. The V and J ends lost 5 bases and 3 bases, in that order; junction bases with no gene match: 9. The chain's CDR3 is CSADPQDRGHYNEQFF. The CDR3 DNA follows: TGCAGTGCTGACCCCCAGGACAGGGGGCACTACAATGAGCAGTTCTTC.

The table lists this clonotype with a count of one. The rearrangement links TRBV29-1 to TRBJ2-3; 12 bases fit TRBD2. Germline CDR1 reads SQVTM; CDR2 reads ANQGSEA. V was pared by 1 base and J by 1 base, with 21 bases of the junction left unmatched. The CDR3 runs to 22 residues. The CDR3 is CSVEGEGSGLAGLKSGTDTQYF. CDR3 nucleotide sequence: TGCAGCGTTGAAGGGGAGGGATCGGGACTAGCGGGTCTTAAAAGCGGCACAGATACGCAGTATTTT.

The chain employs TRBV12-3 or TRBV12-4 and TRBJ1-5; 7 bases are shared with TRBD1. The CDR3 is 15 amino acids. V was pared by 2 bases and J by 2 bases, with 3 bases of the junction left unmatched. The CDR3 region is CASSLQGGGNQPQHF. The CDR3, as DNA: TGTGCCAGCAGTTTACAGGGGGGGGGCAATCAGCCCCAGCATTTT.

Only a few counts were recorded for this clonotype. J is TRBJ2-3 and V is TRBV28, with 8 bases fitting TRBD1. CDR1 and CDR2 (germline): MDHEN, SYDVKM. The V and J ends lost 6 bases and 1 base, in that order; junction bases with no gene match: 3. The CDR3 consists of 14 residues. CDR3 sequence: CASRDRAGTDTQYF. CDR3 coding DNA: TGTGCCAGCAGGGACAGGGCGGGCACAGATACGCAGTATTTT.

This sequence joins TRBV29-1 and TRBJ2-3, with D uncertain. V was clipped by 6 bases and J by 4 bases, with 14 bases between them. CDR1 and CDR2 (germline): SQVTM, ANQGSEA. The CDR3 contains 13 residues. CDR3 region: CSVLTWGADTQYF. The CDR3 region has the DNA TGCAGCGTCCTCACCTGGGGTGCAGATACGCAGTATTTT.

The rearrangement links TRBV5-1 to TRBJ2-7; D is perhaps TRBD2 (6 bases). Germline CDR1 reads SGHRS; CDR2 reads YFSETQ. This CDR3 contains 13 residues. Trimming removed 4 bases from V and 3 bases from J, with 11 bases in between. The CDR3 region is CASSPTSRYEQYF. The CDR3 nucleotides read TGCGCCAGCAGCCCGACTAGTCGCTACGAGCAGTACTTC.

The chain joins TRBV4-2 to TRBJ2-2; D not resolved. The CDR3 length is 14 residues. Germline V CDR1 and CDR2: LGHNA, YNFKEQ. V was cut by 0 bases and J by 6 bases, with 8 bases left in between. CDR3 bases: TGTGCCAGCAGCCAAGAAGGTAGCCCCGGGGAGCTGTTTTTT. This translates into CASSQEGSPGELFF.

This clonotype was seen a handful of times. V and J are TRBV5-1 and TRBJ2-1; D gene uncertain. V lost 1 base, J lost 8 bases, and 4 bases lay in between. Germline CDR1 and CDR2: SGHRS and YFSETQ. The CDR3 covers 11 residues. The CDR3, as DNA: TGCGCCAGCAGCTTGTTATATGAGCAGTTCTTC. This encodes CASSLLYEQFF.

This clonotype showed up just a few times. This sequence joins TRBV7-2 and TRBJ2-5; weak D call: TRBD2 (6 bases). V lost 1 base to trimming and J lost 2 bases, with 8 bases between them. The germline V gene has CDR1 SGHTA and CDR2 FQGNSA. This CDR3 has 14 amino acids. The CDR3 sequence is CASSLGGAQETQYF. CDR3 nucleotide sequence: TGTGCCAGCAGCTTAGGCGGGGCTCAAGAGACCCAGTACTTC.

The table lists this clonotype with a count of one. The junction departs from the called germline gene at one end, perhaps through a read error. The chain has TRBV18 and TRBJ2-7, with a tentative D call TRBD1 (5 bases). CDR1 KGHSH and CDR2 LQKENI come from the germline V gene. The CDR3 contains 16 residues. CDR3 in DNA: TGTGTCAGCTCACCCCCGCTGTCGGCAGGGATCTACGAGCAGTACTTC. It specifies CVSSPPLSAGIYEQYF.

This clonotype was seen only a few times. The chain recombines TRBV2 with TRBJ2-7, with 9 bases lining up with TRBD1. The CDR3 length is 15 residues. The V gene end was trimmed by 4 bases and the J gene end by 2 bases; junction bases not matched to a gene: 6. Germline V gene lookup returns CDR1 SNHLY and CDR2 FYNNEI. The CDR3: CASSGYRGLTYEQYF. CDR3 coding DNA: TGTGCCAGCAGTGGATACAGGGGGCTAACCTACGAGCAGTACTTC.

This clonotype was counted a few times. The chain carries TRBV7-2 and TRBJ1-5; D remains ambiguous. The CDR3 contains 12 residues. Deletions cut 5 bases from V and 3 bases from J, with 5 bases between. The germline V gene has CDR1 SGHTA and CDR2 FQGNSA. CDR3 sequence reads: CASSAPNQPQHF. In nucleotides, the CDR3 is TGTGCCAGCAGCGCACCCAATCAGCCCCAGCATTTT.

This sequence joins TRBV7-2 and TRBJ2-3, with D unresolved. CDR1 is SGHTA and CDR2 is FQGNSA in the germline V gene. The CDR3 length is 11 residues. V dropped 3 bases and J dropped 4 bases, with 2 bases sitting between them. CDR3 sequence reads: CASSFPDTQYF. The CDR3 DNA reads TGTGCCAGCAGCTTTCCAGATACGCAGTATTTT.

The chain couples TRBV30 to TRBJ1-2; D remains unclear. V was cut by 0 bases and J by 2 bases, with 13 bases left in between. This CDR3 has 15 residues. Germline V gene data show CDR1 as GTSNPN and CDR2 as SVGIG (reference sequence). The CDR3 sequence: CAWSVETLDNYGYTF. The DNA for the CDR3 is TGTGCCTGGAGTGTCGAGACTCTCGACAACTATGGCTACACCTTC.

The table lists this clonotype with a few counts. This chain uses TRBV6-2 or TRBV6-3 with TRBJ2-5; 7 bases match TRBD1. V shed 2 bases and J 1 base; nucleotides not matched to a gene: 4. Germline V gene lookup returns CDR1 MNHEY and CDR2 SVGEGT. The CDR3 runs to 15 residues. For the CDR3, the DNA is TGTGCCAGCAGTTACACCAGGGGGATCCAAGAGACCCAGTACTTC. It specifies CASSYTRGIQETQYF.

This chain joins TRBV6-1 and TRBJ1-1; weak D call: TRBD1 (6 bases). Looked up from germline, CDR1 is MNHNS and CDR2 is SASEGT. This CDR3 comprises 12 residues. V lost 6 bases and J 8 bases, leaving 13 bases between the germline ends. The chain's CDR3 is CASRDSFFEAFF. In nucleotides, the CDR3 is TGTGCCAGCAGGGACAGTTTTTTCGAAGCTTTCTTT.

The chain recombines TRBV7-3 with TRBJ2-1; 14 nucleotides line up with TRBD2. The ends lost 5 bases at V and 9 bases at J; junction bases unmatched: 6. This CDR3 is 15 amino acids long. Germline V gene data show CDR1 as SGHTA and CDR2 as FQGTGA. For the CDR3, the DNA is TGTGCCAGCAGCGGAACGGGACTAGCGGGAGCTGAGCAGTTCTTC. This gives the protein CASSGTGLAGAEQFF.

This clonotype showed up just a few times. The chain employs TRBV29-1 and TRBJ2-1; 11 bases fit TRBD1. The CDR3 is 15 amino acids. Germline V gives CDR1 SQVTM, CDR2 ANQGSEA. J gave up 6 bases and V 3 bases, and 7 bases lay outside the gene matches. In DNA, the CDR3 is TGCAGCGTTGAGAGGGGGACAGGGGGGGCCAATGAGCAGTTCTTC. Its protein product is CSVERGTGGANEQFF.

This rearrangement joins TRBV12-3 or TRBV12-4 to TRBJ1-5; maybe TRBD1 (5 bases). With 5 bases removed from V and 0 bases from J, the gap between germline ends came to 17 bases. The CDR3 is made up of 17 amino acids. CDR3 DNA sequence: TGTGCCAGCAGTCCCCCCGAATACAGGTATAGCAATCAGCCCCAGCATTTT. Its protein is CASSPPEYRYSNQPQHF.

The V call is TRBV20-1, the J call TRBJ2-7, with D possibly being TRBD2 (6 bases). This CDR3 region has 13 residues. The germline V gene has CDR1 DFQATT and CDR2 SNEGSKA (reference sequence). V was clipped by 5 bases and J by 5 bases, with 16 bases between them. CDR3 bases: TGCAGTGCTGCTATCGGGAGTTTCCACGAGCAGTACTTC. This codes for CSAAIGSFHEQYF.

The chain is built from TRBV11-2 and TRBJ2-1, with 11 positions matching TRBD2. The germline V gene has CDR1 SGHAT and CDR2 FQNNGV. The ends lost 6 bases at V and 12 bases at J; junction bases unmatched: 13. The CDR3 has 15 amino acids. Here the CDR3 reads CASRPTSGILVGQFF. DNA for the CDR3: TGTGCCAGCAGACCGACTAGCGGGATTCTGGTTGGGCAGTTCTTC. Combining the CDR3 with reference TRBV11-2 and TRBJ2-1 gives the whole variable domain EAGVAQSPRYKIIEKRQSVAFWCNPISGHATLYWYQQILGQGPKLLIQFQNNGVVDDSQLPKDRFSAERLKGVDSTLKIQPAKLEDSAVYLCASRPTSGILVGQFFGPGTRLTVL.